The 27 T cell receptor beta chains listed next were all sequenced from one sample in a study of CD8 T cells in ankylosing spondylitis. Each CDR3 protein gets one entry after TCRdb re-called the 5' RACE reads with MiXCR. The table includes roughly 190,000 distinct CDR3 sequences, 13% detected once. Sequencing was done on a sample of blood, either unsorted or a sorted T cell fraction (not recorded which). The receptors come from a male donor with ankylosing spondylitis or in good health (not recorded which).

The chain combines TRBV6-2 or TRBV6-3 with TRBJ1-1, with D possibly matching TRBD1 (5 bases). This CDR3 has 15 residues. From germline, CDR1 is MNHEY and CDR2 SVGEGT. V was pared by 4 bases and J by 3 bases, with 15 bases between. CDR3 DNA sequence: TGTGCCAGCAGTTTGGCAGGGTCCCGTTACACTGAAGCTTTCTTT. This encodes CASSLAGSRYTEAFF.

This clonotype was seen only a few times. The V call is TRBV20-1, the J call TRBJ1-5; 7 bases are shared with TRBD1. The CDR3 loop spans 16 amino acids. From germline, CDR1 is DFQATT and CDR2 SNEGSKA (reference sequence). V was pared by 0 bases and J by 6 bases, with 11 bases of the junction left unmatched. The CDR3 nucleotides read TGCAGTGCTAGAGATAAATTAGGGGGGGACAGTCAGCCCCAGCATTTT. This sequence encodes CSARDKLGGDSQPQHF.

This clonotype was detected many times. The rearrangement links TRBV6-4 to TRBJ2-3; 7 bases fit TRBD2. Germline CDR1 MRHNA, CDR2 SNTAGT. J was trimmed by 1 base and V by 3 bases; bases with no gene match: 1. This CDR3 has 14 amino acids. The CDR3 loop reads CASSEAGGTDTQYF. In nucleotides, the CDR3 is TGTGCCAGCAGTGAGGCGGGGGGCACAGATACGCAGTATTTT.

This chain links TRBV7-2 with TRBJ2-5, with TRBD2 matching 11 bases. Looked up from germline, CDR1 is SGHTA and CDR2 is FQGNSA. Trimming removed 5 bases from V and 1 base from J; junction bases left unmatched: 6. This CDR3 spans 16 amino acids. The CDR3, as DNA: TGTGCCAGCAGCCTCGGACTAGCGGGCTTCCAAGAGACCCAGTACTTC. Translation: CASSLGLAGFQETQYF.

The sample holds many counts of this clonotype. V is TRBV7-9 and J is TRBJ2-2; D possibly corresponds to TRBD2 (6 bases). V dropped 5 bases and J dropped 1 base, with 17 bases sitting between them. The CDR3 consists of 17 residues. CDR1 SEHNR and CDR2 FQNEAQ come from the germline V gene (reference sequence). For the CDR3, the DNA is TGTGCCAGCAGCATCCTCTCCGGGACTGAGAACACCGGGGAGCTGTTTTTT. This translates into CASSILSGTENTGELFF.

This clonotype occurred a few times. The V and J genes are TRBV5-5 and TRBJ2-2; D assignment may be TRBD1 or TRBD2 (5 bases each). Germline V lookup: CDR1 SGHKS, CDR2 YYEKEE (reference sequence). This CDR3 region has 15 residues. V was clipped by 6 bases and J by 1 base, with 13 bases between them. Here the CDR3 DNA reads TGTGCCAGCATCCGGGGTGGGGGGAACACCGGGGAGCTGTTTTTT. Translation: CASIRGGGNTGELFF.

This clonotype has more than one count but fewer than ten. This CDR3 reads CASSEGAALNEKLFF. CDR3 nucleotides: TGTGCCAGCAGTGAAGGCGCTGCTCTTAATGAAAAACTGTTTTTT. This chain connects TRBV6-1 to TRBJ1-4; D gene unclear. The V and J ends lost 1 base and 4 bases respectively, with 10 bases between them. This CDR3 is 15 amino acids long. Germline lookup yields CDR1 MNHNS and CDR2 SASEGT.

This clonotype was seen more than once but under ten times. The J gene is TRBJ2-3, the V gene TRBV7-9; D possibly corresponds to TRBD2 (6 bases). This CDR3 contains 15 residues. Germline V CDR1 and CDR2: SEHNR, FQNEAQ (reference sequence). V dropped 5 bases and J dropped 2 bases, with 14 bases sitting between them. CDR3 bases: TGTGCCAGCAGCCCCCCGCGGGGCCCCACAGATACGCAGTATTTT. As protein: CASSPPRGPTDTQYF.

The chain couples TRBV7-9 to TRBJ2-3; TRBD2 might be the D (6 bases). V gave up 1 base and J gave up 7 bases, with 12 bases separating them. CDR1 SEHNR and CDR2 FQNEAQ come from the germline V gene (reference sequence). The CDR3 has 14 residues. CDR3 in amino acids: CASSLEVSGHTQYF. DNA of the CDR3: TGTGCCAGCAGCTTAGAGGTTAGCGGACATACGCAGTATTTT.

The chain carries TRBV20-1 and TRBJ2-7; D is unresolved. The CDR3 has 15 residues. Trimming took off 0 bases at V and 0 bases at J, with 12 bases between the two ends. CDR1 and CDR2 from the germline V gene are DFQATT and SNEGSKA (reference sequence). Here the CDR3 reads CSARDRAVSSYEQYF. The CDR3 DNA follows: TGCAGTGCTAGAGATCGGGCAGTGAGCTCCTACGAGCAGTACTTC.

This clonotype was recorded at least ten times. This rearrangement joins TRBV7-9 to TRBJ1-1, with 10 bases identical to TRBD1. The junction had 11 bases not matched to a gene; V was cut back by 5 bases and J by 14 bases. The germline gives CDR1 SEHNR, CDR2 FQNEAQ (reference sequence). This CDR3 has 13 amino acids. The CDR3 DNA reads TGTGCCAGCAGCGGAGACAGGGGGCAGGCGGAGTTCTTT. This sequence encodes CASSGDRGQAEFF. Supplemented by reference TRBV7-9 and TRBJ1-1, the full variable domain reads DTGVSQNPRHKITKRGQNVTFRCDPISEHNRLYWYRQTLGQGPEFLTYFQNEAQLEKSRLLSDRFSAERPKGSFSTLEIQRTEQGDSAMYLCASSGDRGQAEFFGQGTRLTVV.

Here the CDR3 reads CASSFRTEVYGYTF. The CDR3 DNA sequence: TGTGCCAGCAGTTTTCGGACAGAAGTCTATGGCTACACCTTC. The chain couples TRBV12-3 or TRBV12-4 to TRBJ1-2; D is perhaps TRBD1 (6 bases). CDR3 length: 14 amino acids. Trimming shortened V by 3 bases and J by 4 bases, and 12 bases separated the two germline ends.

The chain uses TRBV27 and TRBJ2-7; D is perhaps TRBD2 (6 bases). This CDR3 comprises 14 residues. Germline V gives CDR1 MNHEY, CDR2 SMNVEV (reference sequence). The V and J ends lost 3 bases and 7 bases respectively, with 16 bases between them. Written as DNA, the CDR3 is TGTGCCAGCAGTTTGGCAGGGACTCCGGGGGAGCAGTACTTC. It is translated as CASSLAGTPGEQYF.

This clonotype occurred many times. The rearrangement uses TRBV29-1 and TRBJ2-1; D may match TRBD1 or TRBD2 (5 bases each). Trimming removed 5 bases from V and 0 bases from J, with 11 bases in between. CDR3 length equals 14 residues. Germline V lookup: CDR1 SQVTM, CDR2 ANQGSEA. CDR3 sequence: CSVKGESSYNEQFF. The CDR3 DNA is TGCAGCGTTAAAGGGGAGAGCTCCTACAATGAGCAGTTCTTC.

The genes are TRBV7-9 and TRBJ2-7, with TRBD1 identical over 11 bases. The CDR3 extends over 15 amino acids. CDR1 SEHNR and CDR2 FQNEAQ come from the germline V gene (reference sequence). Germline trimming cut 2 bases from V and 4 bases from J; bases unmatched to any gene: 4. For the CDR3, the DNA is TGTGCCAGCAGCTTAACCGGGACAGGGGGTTACGAGCAGTACTTC. Translation: CASSLTGTGGYEQYF.

The table lists this clonotype with many counts. The chain employs TRBV19 and TRBJ1-2; 9 nucleotides line up with TRBD1. J lost 6 bases, V lost 3 bases, and 2 bases had no gene match. Germline V CDR1 and CDR2: LNHDA, SQIVND (reference sequence). The CDR3 is made up of 13 amino acids. The CDR3 DNA sequence: TGTGCCAGTAGTATCGGGACAGGGAATGGCTACACCTTC. Translated, it gives CASSIGTGNGYTF. Full variable domain (outside the CDR3, taken from reference TRBV19 and TRBJ1-2): DGGITQSPKYLFRKEGQNVTLSCEQNLNHDAMYWYRQDPGQGLRLIYYSQIVNDFQKGDIAEGYSVSREKKESFPLTVTSAQKNPTAFYLCASSIGTGNGYTFGSGTRLTVV.

This clonotype was observed a handful of times. V and J are TRBV4-1 and TRBJ1-3; D possibly corresponds to TRBD1 (6 bases). Germline lookup yields CDR1 MGHRA and CDR2 YSYEKL. The CDR3 covers 15 residues. V lost 6 bases and J 0 bases, leaving 12 bases between the germline ends. CDR3 region: CASSQGSLSGNTIYF. CDR3 nucleotide sequence: TGCGCCAGCAGTCAGGGGTCCCTCTCTGGAAACACCATATATTTT.

This clonotype has a handful of counts. The V gene is TRBV10-3, the J gene TRBJ2-1; 15 nucleotides align to TRBD2. The CDR3 has 21 amino acids. The germline CDR1 and CDR2 sequences are ENHRY and SYGVKD. Trimming removed 3 bases from V and 5 bases from J; junction bases left unmatched: 17. This chain's CDR3 is CAISDPFPGLAGGPANNEQFF. CDR3 sequence (DNA): TGTGCCATCAGTGACCCGTTCCCGGGACTAGCGGGGGGACCCGCGAACAATGAGCAGTTCTTC.

The chain joins TRBV10-3 to TRBJ1-5; D is uncertain. This CDR3 spans 12 amino acids. Germline V CDR1 and CDR2: ENHRY, SYGVKD. V was pared by 2 bases and J by 6 bases, with 5 bases between. The CDR3 region is CAISERGQPQHF. The CDR3 bases are TGTGCCATCAGTGAGCGAGGTCAGCCCCAGCATTTT.

This clonotype came up a few times. This rearrangement joins TRBV10-3 to TRBJ2-7; 13 bases align to TRBD2. Germline V gene data show CDR1 as ENHRY and CDR2 as SYGVKD. The CDR3 spans 18 residues. Trimming removed 0 bases from V and 3 bases from J; junction bases left unmatched: 8. In DNA, the CDR3 is TGTGCCATCAGTGAGTCGGGACTAGCGGGATTATTAAGCTACGAGCAGTACTTC. Protein: CAISESGLAGLLSYEQYF.

This clonotype came up a few times. The rearrangement links TRBV6-1 to TRBJ1-6; 7 bases agree with TRBD1. Germline assignment: CDR1 MNHNS and CDR2 SASEGT. This CDR3 region has 14 residues. V was pared by 5 bases and J by 7 bases, with 5 bases of the junction left unmatched. The CDR3 reads CASSIGTENSPLHF. CDR3 in DNA: TGTGCCAGCAGTATCGGGACAGAAAATTCACCCCTCCACTTT.

This clonotype has a handful of counts. This CDR3 is CASSYQGGFKNEQFF. The DNA for the CDR3 is TGTGCCAGCAGTTACCAGGGGGGATTTAAGAATGAGCAGTTCTTC. This sequence joins TRBV6-2 or TRBV6-3 and TRBJ2-1; D might be TRBD1 (7 bases). The CDR3 contains 15 residues. Trimming pared 2 bases from V and 7 bases from J, leaving 15 bases between. Germline V gene lookup returns CDR1 MNHEY and CDR2 SVGEGT.

The chain recombines TRBV4-1 with TRBJ2-7; the D is unclear. Germline assignment: CDR1 MGHRA and CDR2 YSYEKL. Trimming removed 0 bases from V and 1 base from J, with 7 bases in between. CDR3 length equals 14 residues. The CDR3 nucleotides read TGCGCCAGCAGCCAAGACCTCGGATCCTACGAGCAGTACTTC. Protein sequence: CASSQDLGSYEQYF.

This clonotype was counted many times. This sequence joins TRBV14 and TRBJ1-1, with 9 bases aligning to TRBD1. Trimming cost V 2 bases and J 1 base; bases outside gene matches: 11. Per germline, CDR1 SGHDN and CDR2 FVKESK. The CDR3 sequence is 18 residues long. CDR3 residues: CASSQFPLDRGANTEAFF. The CDR3 DNA follows: TGTGCCAGCAGCCAATTCCCTCTGGACAGGGGAGCGAACACTGAAGCTTTCTTT.

This clonotype came up a few times. The chain combines TRBV11-2 with TRBJ2-1, with 7 bases fitting TRBD1. V was pared by 0 bases and J by 8 bases, with 4 bases of the junction left unmatched. This CDR3 spans 14 amino acids. CDR1 is SGHAT, CDR2 FQNNGV, per germline. In DNA, the CDR3 is TGTGCCAGCAGCTTAGATCTGACAGGGTATGAGCAGTTCTTC. This codes for CASSLDLTGYEQFF.

The CDR3 sequence is CASSPWTGAYEQYF. CDR3 coding DNA: TGTGCCAGCAGCCCATGGACAGGGGCCTACGAGCAGTACTTC. The V call is TRBV3-1, the J call TRBJ2-7, with TRBD1 matching over 9 bases. Germline V CDR1 and CDR2: LGHDT, YNNKEL (reference sequence). There are 14 residues in the CDR3. With V trimmed by 4 bases and J by 2 bases, 3 bases remained unmatched.

This clonotype has a handful of counts. The rearrangement links TRBV20-1 to TRBJ1-5; maybe TRBD1 (5 bases). Per the germline V gene, CDR1 is DFQATT and CDR2 is SNEGSKA (reference sequence). The V end lost 5 bases, the J end lost 3 bases, and 11 bases lay between the germline ends. This CDR3 contains 13 residues. The CDR3 reads CSALQGINQPQHF. In DNA form, the CDR3 reads TGCAGTGCTCTCCAGGGAATCAATCAGCCCCAGCATTTT.